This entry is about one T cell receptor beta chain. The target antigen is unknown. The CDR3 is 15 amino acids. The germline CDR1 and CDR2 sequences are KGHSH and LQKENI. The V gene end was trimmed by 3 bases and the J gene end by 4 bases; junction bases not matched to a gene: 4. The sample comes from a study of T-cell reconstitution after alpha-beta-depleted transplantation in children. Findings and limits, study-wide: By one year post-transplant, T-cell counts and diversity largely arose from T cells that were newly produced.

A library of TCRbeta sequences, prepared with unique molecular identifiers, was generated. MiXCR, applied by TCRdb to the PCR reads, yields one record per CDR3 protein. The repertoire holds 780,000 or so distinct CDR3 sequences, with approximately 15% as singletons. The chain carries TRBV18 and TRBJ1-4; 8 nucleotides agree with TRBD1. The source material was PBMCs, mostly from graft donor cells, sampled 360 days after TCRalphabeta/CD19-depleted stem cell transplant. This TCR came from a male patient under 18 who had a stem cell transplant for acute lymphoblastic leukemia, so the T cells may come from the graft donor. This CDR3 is CASSPNRGSNEKLFF. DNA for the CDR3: TGTGCCAGCTCACCCAACAGGGGGAGTAATGAAAAACTGTTTTTT.